The source of this T cell receptor beta chain is a study of cytomegalovirus exposure and HLA in healthy donors. On this clone: Antigen: not known.

PCR employed 60 Vbeta and 13 Jbeta primers. Per the original data handling: Roughly 12 million shared chains were among about 80 million unique TCR beta chains counted in a later analysis. Libraries were prepared by immunoSEQ multiplex PCR; TCRdb keeps only in-frame clonotypes and omits some of them. That table is the source of V, J and clone size, and D and trimming were worked out from the DNA. This table holds 60,000 to 80,000 clones, 79% found once. The J segment lost 11 bases and the V segment lost 0 bases, leaving 2 bases of the junction unmatched. Germline V gives CDR1 SEHNR, CDR2 FQNEAQ (reference sequence). This CDR3 has 13 amino acids. The study's findings and limits: Association of 16,951 TCR beta sequences with HLA alleles was found at 0.05 false discovery rate in a later analysis. In an earlier analysis, most TCR beta V segments were productive about 87% or about 30% of the time. Presence/absence comparisons presumed near-even sequencing depth among donors.

This chain joins TRBV7-9 and TRBJ2-1, with 9 bases fitting TRBD2. The clonotype comes from a woman in her twenties or thirties in good health and CMV-seronegative. Material: PBMCs. This CDR3 reads CASSLASGGQQFF. The CDR3 DNA is TGTGCCAGCAGCTTAGCGAGCGGGGGGCAGCAGTTCTTC.